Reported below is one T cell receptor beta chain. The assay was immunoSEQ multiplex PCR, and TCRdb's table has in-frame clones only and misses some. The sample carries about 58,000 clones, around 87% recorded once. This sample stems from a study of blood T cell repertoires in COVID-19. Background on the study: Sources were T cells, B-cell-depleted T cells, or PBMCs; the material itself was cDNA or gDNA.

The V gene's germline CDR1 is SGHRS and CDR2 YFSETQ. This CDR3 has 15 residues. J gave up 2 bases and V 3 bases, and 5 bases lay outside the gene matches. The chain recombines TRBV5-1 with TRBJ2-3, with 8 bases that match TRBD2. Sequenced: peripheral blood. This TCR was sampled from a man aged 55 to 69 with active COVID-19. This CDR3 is CASSSTSGFTDTQYF. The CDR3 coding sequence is TGCGCCAGCAGCTCAACTAGCGGTTTCACAGATACGCAGTATTTT.